The 15 T cell receptor beta chains presented below share a single source sample, sequenced in a study of neurological immune-mediated disorders. Time point here: technical triplicate 3. Each CDR3 protein is one row after TCRdb ran MiXCR on the 5' RACE reads. The sample yields around 30,000 distinct CDR3 sequences, about 16% seen once. The sequenced material came from CD4+ T cells from blood. The receptors were sampled from a female donor with HTLV-1-associated myelopathy (HAM/TSP).

V and J are TRBV20-1 and TRBJ2-3; D perhaps matches TRBD1 (6 bases). The germline V and J ends were trimmed by 5 bases and 4 bases, with 13 bases remaining between them. Per germline, CDR1 DFQATT and CDR2 SNEGSKA (reference sequence). The CDR3 covers 13 residues. The CDR3 sequence: CSAFTGWADTQYF. The CDR3, as DNA: TGCAGTGCTTTTACAGGGTGGGCAGATACGCAGTATTTT.

This clonotype came up many times. The CDR3 here is CSARDGRASNEQYF. The DNA for the CDR3 is TGCAGTGCTAGGGACGGGAGGGCCAGCAACGAGCAGTACTTC. This rearrangement joins TRBV20-1 to TRBJ2-7, with 8 bases fitting TRBD2. Per germline, CDR1 DFQATT and CDR2 SNEGSKA (reference sequence). The CDR3 is 14 amino acids. Trimming removed 3 bases from V and 5 bases from J; junction bases left unmatched: 9.

As to this clonotype: The DNA is left out, because the CDR3 cannot be placed on it with certainty; the CDR3 is given as TCRdb lists it. The chain has TRBV5-6 and TRBJ1-4. The CDR3 numbers 19 amino acids, ends counted. Germline CDR1 SGHDT, CDR2 YYEEEE. CDR3 protein: CASSFYICSARASYEKLFF.

The rearrangement uses TRBV5-6 and TRBJ1-5; a weak D match, TRBD1 (5 bases). The CDR3 is made up of 14 amino acids. Per the germline V gene, CDR1 is SGHDT and CDR2 is YYEEEE. The V and J ends lost 3 bases and 8 bases respectively, with 15 bases between them. CDR3 amino acids: CASSSGLHEEPQHF. In DNA, the CDR3 is TGTGCCAGCAGCTCGGGACTACACGAAGAGCCCCAGCATTTT.

A note on this clonotype: One junction end does not reproduce the germline sequence, and a read error may be involved. The chain is built from TRBV7-2 and TRBJ2-3; 8 bases are shared with TRBD2. Germline values: CDR1 SGHTA, CDR2 FQGNSA. This CDR3 spans 15 amino acids. DNA for the CDR3: TGTGCAAGCAGCTTAGTAGCGGGGCACACAGATACGAAGTATTTT. This gives the protein CASSLVAGHTDTKYF.

This clonotype appeared many times. This sequence joins TRBV7-2 and TRBJ1-2; no reliable D call. Deletions cut 9 bases from V and 7 bases from J, with 15 bases between. CDR1 and CDR2 from the germline V gene are SGHTA and FQGNSA. The CDR3 totals 12 residues. In nucleotides, the CDR3 is TGTGCCAGTCTCTACGGGGAAGGTGGCTACACCTTC. Protein product: CASLYGEGGYTF.

This clonotype was seen repeatedly, ten times or more. This chain links TRBV7-9 with TRBJ1-1; D perhaps matches TRBD1 (6 bases). Looked up from germline, CDR1 is SEHNR and CDR2 is FQNEAQ (reference sequence). Trimming took 5 bases from V and 7 from J, leaving 14 bases between them. CDR3 length: 13 residues. DNA for the CDR3: TGTGCCAGCAGCCTAAACATACAGGGTGAAGCTTTCTTT. The encoded protein is CASSLNIQGEAFF.

This clonotype came up many times. The rearrangement links TRBV6-5 to TRBJ1-4; weak D call: TRBD1 (5 bases). Germline CDR1 reads MNHEY; CDR2 reads SVGAGI. Trimming took off 2 bases at V and 1 base at J, with 14 bases between the two ends. The CDR3 runs 17 residues. The CDR3 DNA sequence: TGTGCCAGCAGTTACAGGGGCGGTTATGTAACTAATGAAAAACTGTTTTTT. It is translated as CASSYRGGYVTNEKLFF.

This clonotype is medium-sized in the sample. This chain uses TRBV7-2 with TRBJ2-5; D call uncertain. This CDR3 is 14 amino acids long. Germline loops: CDR1 SGHTA, CDR2 FQGNSA. The V and J ends lost 1 base and 4 bases respectively, with 10 bases between them. CDR3 DNA: TGTGCCAGCAGCTTAGGTTCTCAGCGAGAGACCCAGTACTTC. This codes for CASSLGSQRETQYF.

This clonotype was observed many times. The chain recombines TRBV9 with TRBJ1-6; 11 bases align to TRBD1. From germline, CDR1 is SGDLS and CDR2 YYNGEE. V gave up 2 bases and J gave up 10 bases; unmatched junction bases: 2. This CDR3 spans 14 amino acids. The CDR3 here is CASSVGQGESPLHF. DNA of the CDR3: TGTGCCAGCAGCGTGGGACAGGGGGAGTCACCCCTCCACTTT.

In its sample, this clonotype ranks as medium-sized. The genes are TRBV4-2 and TRBJ1-2, with unresolved D. CDR3 length: 13 amino acids. V lost 0 bases and J lost 6, with 8 bases in between. Germline V gene data show CDR1 as LGHNA and CDR2 as YNFKEQ. Here the CDR3 DNA reads TGTGCCAGCAGCCAAGATAGTTGGGATGGCTACACCTTC. It codes for CASSQDSWDGYTF.

This chain connects TRBV5-4 to TRBJ2-1; D might be TRBD2 (5 bases). The CDR3 length is 16 residues. Germline V CDR1 and CDR2: SGHNT, YYREEE (reference sequence). Trimming cost V 6 bases and J 8 bases, with 24 bases left between them. The CDR3 here is CASNPGWPEGGDEQFF. CDR3 nucleotides: TGTGCCAGCAACCCAGGATGGCCAGAAGGAGGCGATGAGCAGTTCTTC.

This clonotype is medium-sized (0.01 to 0.1%) by share. V gene TRBV14 combines with J gene TRBJ1-2; D uncertain. V was clipped by 0 bases and J by 4 bases, with 12 bases between them. The CDR3 covers 15 residues. CDR1 is SGHDN and CDR2 is FVKESK in the germline V gene. In nucleotides, the CDR3 is TGTGCCAGCAGCCAAGATGCGGTTAGGGCCTATGGCTACACCTTC. Translated: CASSQDAVRAYGYTF.

The chain has TRBV19 and TRBJ2-7, with D possibly TRBD2 on 5 matching bases. The CDR3 spans 14 residues. CDR1 is LNHDA and CDR2 is SQIVND in the germline V gene (reference sequence). The CDR3 protein is CANSRGPSSYEQYF. CDR3 bases: TGTGCTAATAGCCGCGGGCCTTCCTCCTACGAGCAGTACTTC.

There are many counts of this clonotype. This chain links TRBV7-2 with TRBJ1-1; D might be TRBD1 (5 bases). The CDR3 is 13 residues long. V was cut by 5 bases and J by 3 bases, with 10 bases left in between. Germline CDR1 is SGHTA and CDR2 is FQGNSA. The CDR3 is CASSPGLYTEAFF. DNA for the CDR3: TGTGCCAGCAGCCCAGGGTTGTACACTGAAGCTTTCTTT.